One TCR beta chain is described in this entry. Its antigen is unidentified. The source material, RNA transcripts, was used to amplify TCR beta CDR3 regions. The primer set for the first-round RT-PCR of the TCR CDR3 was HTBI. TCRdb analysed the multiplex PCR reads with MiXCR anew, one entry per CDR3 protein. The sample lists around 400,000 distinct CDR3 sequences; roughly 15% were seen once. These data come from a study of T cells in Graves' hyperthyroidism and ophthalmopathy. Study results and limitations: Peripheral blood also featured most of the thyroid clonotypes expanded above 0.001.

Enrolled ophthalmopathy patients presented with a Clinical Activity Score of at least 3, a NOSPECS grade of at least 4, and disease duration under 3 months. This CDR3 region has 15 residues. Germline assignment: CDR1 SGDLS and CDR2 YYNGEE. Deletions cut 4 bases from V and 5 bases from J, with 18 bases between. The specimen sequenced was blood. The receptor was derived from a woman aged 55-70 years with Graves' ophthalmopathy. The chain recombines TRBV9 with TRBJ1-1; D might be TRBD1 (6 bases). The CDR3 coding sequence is TGTGCCAGCAGCAGGGGCAACAGGGATGGAACTGAAGCTTTCTTT. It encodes CASSRGNRDGTEAFF.